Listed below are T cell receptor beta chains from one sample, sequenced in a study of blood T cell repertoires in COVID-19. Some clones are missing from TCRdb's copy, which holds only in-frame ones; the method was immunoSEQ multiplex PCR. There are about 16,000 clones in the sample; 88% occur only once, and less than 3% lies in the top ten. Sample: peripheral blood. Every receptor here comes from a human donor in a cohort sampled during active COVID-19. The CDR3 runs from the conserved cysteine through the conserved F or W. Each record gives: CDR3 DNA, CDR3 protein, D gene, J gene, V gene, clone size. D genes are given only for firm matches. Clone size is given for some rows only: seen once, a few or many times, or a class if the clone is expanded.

cdr3_nt: TGTGCCAGCAGTTATATTGCCGGACAGACCTATTCACCCCTCCACTTT; cdr3_aa: CASSYIAGQTYSPLHF; d_call: .; j_call: TRBJ1-6; v_call: TRBV6-5; clone_size: .
cdr3_nt: TGCGCCAGCAGCTTGGGACTAGCGGGAGGGTACAATGAGCAGTTCTTC; cdr3_aa: CASSLGLAGGYNEQFF; d_call: TRBD2; j_call: TRBJ2-1; v_call: TRBV5-1; clone_size: .
cdr3_nt: TGTGCCATCAGTGAGTTCGACCGGGACAGGAGCACAGATACGCAGTATTTT; cdr3_aa: CAISEFDRDRSTDTQYF; d_call: TRBD1; j_call: TRBJ2-3; v_call: TRBV10-3; clone_size: .
cdr3_nt: TGTGCCAGCAGCTCCCGCCTAGGACAGGGGGCGAACACAGATACGCAGTATTTT; cdr3_aa: CASSSRLGQGANTDTQYF; d_call: TRBD1; j_call: TRBJ2-3; v_call: TRBV7-9; clone_size: .
cdr3_nt: TGTGCCAGCAGCCCGGGACTAGCGGGAAGGGATACGCAGTATTTT; cdr3_aa: CASSPGLAGRDTQYF; d_call: TRBD2; j_call: TRBJ2-3; v_call: TRBV9; clone_size: .
cdr3_nt: TGTGCCTGGAGTCTGCCTAGCGGGGCAGATACGCAGTATTTT; cdr3_aa: CAWSLPSGADTQYF; d_call: TRBD2; j_call: TRBJ2-3; v_call: TRBV30; clone_size: .
cdr3_nt: TGCGCCAGCAGCCAAGACCAGAGCTTTAGCGGGGCGTCCTACGAGCAGTACTTC; cdr3_aa: CASSQDQSFSGASYEQYF; d_call: TRBD2; j_call: TRBJ2-7; v_call: TRBV4-1; clone_size: .
cdr3_nt: TGTGCCAGTAGTATCGGAGCGGGACTCACAGATACGCAGTATTTT; cdr3_aa: CASSIGAGLTDTQYF; d_call: TRBD2; j_call: TRBJ2-3; v_call: TRBV19; clone_size: .
cdr3_nt: TGTGCCAGCAGCTTGGGGGGGGGCAATCAGCCCCAGCATTTT; cdr3_aa: CASSLGGGNQPQHF; d_call: .; j_call: TRBJ1-5; v_call: TRBV5-4; clone_size: .
cdr3_nt: TGTGCCAGCTCACCTCTCGGGGGGATCGACAATGAGCAGTTCTTC; cdr3_aa: CASSPLGGIDNEQFF; d_call: TRBD2; j_call: TRBJ2-1; v_call: TRBV18; clone_size: .
cdr3_nt: TGTGCCAGCAGGCTCAGGGGCCCTGGAAACACCATATATTTT; cdr3_aa: CASRLRGPGNTIYF; d_call: .; j_call: TRBJ1-3; v_call: TRBV6-5; clone_size: .
cdr3_nt: TGTGCCAGCAGTTTAGTGGGAGGGCCCGGATACGAGCAGTACTTC; cdr3_aa: CASSLVGGPGYEQYF; d_call: TRBD2; j_call: TRBJ2-7; v_call: TRBV27; clone_size: .
cdr3_nt: TGTGCCAGCAGCTTTCTAGTACAGGGGGACACTGAAGCTTTCTTT; cdr3_aa: CASSFLVQGDTEAFF; d_call: TRBD1; j_call: TRBJ1-1; v_call: TRBV7-8; clone_size: .
cdr3_nt: TGTGCCAGCAGTGACTGGGGGCGCAGCTCCTACAATGAGCAGTTCTTC; cdr3_aa: CASSDWGRSSYNEQFF; d_call: .; j_call: TRBJ2-1; v_call: TRBV6-4; clone_size: .
cdr3_nt: TGTGCCAGCTCCCAAGATACGCAGTATTTT; cdr3_aa: CASSQDTQYF; d_call: .; j_call: TRBJ2-3; v_call: TRBV2; clone_size: once
cdr3_nt: TGTGCCAGCAGCGTAGCACAATACAATGAGCAGTTCTTC; cdr3_aa: CASSVAQYNEQFF; d_call: .; j_call: TRBJ2-1; v_call: TRBV9; clone_size: .
cdr3_nt: TGTGCCAGCAGCCCGCAGGGGGCGGGAGTTCAAGGAGAGCAGTACTTC; cdr3_aa: CASSPQGAGVQGEQYF; d_call: .; j_call: TRBJ2-7; v_call: TRBV5-5; clone_size: .
cdr3_nt: TGCGCCAGCAGCGCGGAACTAGCGGGCGGTGGCGGTGAGCAGTTCTTC; cdr3_aa: CASSAELAGGGGEQFF; d_call: TRBD2; j_call: TRBJ2-1; v_call: TRBV5-1; clone_size: once
cdr3_nt: TGTGCCAGCAGCTTACCAGGCTACAATGAGCAGTTCTTC; cdr3_aa: CASSLPGYNEQFF; d_call: .; j_call: TRBJ2-1; v_call: TRBV13; clone_size: .
cdr3_nt: TGCGCCAGCAGCTTTAACAGGGATAGCACTGAAGCTTTCTTT; cdr3_aa: CASSFNRDSTEAFF; d_call: .; j_call: TRBJ1-1; v_call: TRBV4-3; clone_size: once
cdr3_nt: TGTGCCAGCAGCCAAGGTTTTCTAGGCATCTACGAGCAGTACTTC; cdr3_aa: CASSQGFLGIYEQYF; d_call: .; j_call: TRBJ2-7; v_call: TRBV14; clone_size: .
cdr3_nt: TGTGCCAGCAGTTACACCGGGACTGTGAACACTGAAGCTTTCTTT; cdr3_aa: CASSYTGTVNTEAFF; d_call: .; j_call: TRBJ1-1; v_call: TRBV6-5; clone_size: once
cdr3_nt: TGTGCCAGCAGTTCCCCCGTCCGGGGGAGCTCTGGGGCCAACGTCCTGACTTTC; cdr3_aa: CASSSPVRGSSGANVLTF; d_call: .; j_call: TRBJ2-6; v_call: TRBV27; clone_size: .
cdr3_nt: TGTGCCAGCAGCCAAGACAATCGGCCGGGTAGGGATACGCAGTATTTT; cdr3_aa: CASSQDNRPGRDTQYF; d_call: .; j_call: TRBJ2-3; v_call: TRBV3-1/TRBV3-2; clone_size: .
cdr3_nt: TGTGCCAGCAGCCAAGATCCACTAGACAACAATGAGCAGTTCTTC; cdr3_aa: CASSQDPLDNNEQFF; d_call: .; j_call: TRBJ2-1; v_call: TRBV3-1/TRBV3-2; clone_size: .
cdr3_nt: TGTGCCAGCAGCTTATTGATGGGACAGGGTCCCCGTGAGCAGTTCTTC; cdr3_aa: CASSLLMGQGPREQFF; d_call: TRBD1; j_call: TRBJ2-1; v_call: TRBV13; clone_size: .
cdr3_nt: TGCGCCAGCAGCTTGGATCGCTATGGCTACACCTTC; cdr3_aa: CASSLDRYGYTF; d_call: .; j_call: TRBJ1-2; v_call: TRBV5-1; clone_size: few
cdr3_nt: TGCAGCGTTGAGCTAGCGGGAGGGCCTGTGCGGGAGCAGTACTTC; cdr3_aa: CSVELAGGPVREQYF; d_call: TRBD2; j_call: TRBJ2-7; v_call: TRBV29-1; clone_size: .
cdr3_nt: TGTGCCAGCAGCGCACATAACACTGAAGCTTTCTTT; cdr3_aa: CASSAHNTEAFF; d_call: .; j_call: TRBJ1-1; v_call: TRBV12-3/TRBV12-4; clone_size: .
cdr3_nt: TGCGCCAGCAGCCTGGGCTTTAGGGGGAACACTGAAGCTTTCTTT; cdr3_aa: CASSLGFRGNTEAFF; d_call: .; j_call: TRBJ1-1; v_call: TRBV4-1; clone_size: .
cdr3_nt: TGTGCCAGCGGGAGGGGTGCCTACGAGCAGTACTTC; cdr3_aa: CASGRGAYEQYF; d_call: TRBD2; j_call: TRBJ2-7; v_call: TRBV2; clone_size: .
cdr3_nt: TGTGCCACCAGCGGAGAGGGGGCCTTATTCTCCGGTGAGCAGTACTTC; cdr3_aa: CATSGEGALFSGEQYF; d_call: TRBD1; j_call: TRBJ2-7; v_call: TRBV15; clone_size: .
cdr3_nt: TGTGCCAGCAGCTTAGGTACTAGCGGGGATCTGTACCAAGAGACCCAGTACTTC; cdr3_aa: CASSLGTSGDLYQETQYF; d_call: TRBD2; j_call: TRBJ2-5; v_call: TRBV7-9; clone_size: .
cdr3_nt: TGTGCCACCAGTGATCCTATGACTAGCGGGGACCCTTCTGAGCAGTACTTC; cdr3_aa: CATSDPMTSGDPSEQYF; d_call: TRBD2; j_call: TRBJ2-7; v_call: TRBV24-1; clone_size: .
cdr3_nt: TGTGCCAGTTCACCAGGACAGGGCTCCTACGAGCAGTACTTC; cdr3_aa: CASSPGQGSYEQYF; d_call: TRBD1; j_call: TRBJ2-7; v_call: TRBV18; clone_size: .
cdr3_nt: TGTGCCAGCAGTAATGGTGGGGGGGGCCGGTACGAGCAGTACTTC; cdr3_aa: CASSNGGGGRYEQYF; d_call: .; j_call: TRBJ2-7; v_call: TRBV5-4; clone_size: once
cdr3_nt: TGTGCCAGCAGCTTAAGGCGGTTGCCTGGGGAGCAGTACTTC; cdr3_aa: CASSLRRLPGEQYF; d_call: .; j_call: TRBJ2-7; v_call: TRBV11-3; clone_size: .
cdr3_nt: TGTGCCAGCAGCACCGGGACAGTAAGCGGGAGGGCCAGGGTCAATGAGCAGTTCTTC; cdr3_aa: CASSTGTVSGRARVNEQFF; d_call: TRBD2; j_call: TRBJ2-1; v_call: TRBV7-2; clone_size: .
cdr3_nt: TGTGCCAGCAGCCAAGAGTCCGGGAGGGATACGCAGTATTTT; cdr3_aa: CASSQESGRDTQYF; d_call: TRBD2; j_call: TRBJ2-3; v_call: TRBV3-1/TRBV3-2; clone_size: .
cdr3_nt: TGTGCCAGCAGTTTACTGGGGGCGTGGGGCACTGAAGCTTTCTTT; cdr3_aa: CASSLLGAWGTEAFF; d_call: .; j_call: TRBJ1-1; v_call: TRBV28; clone_size: once
cdr3_nt: TGCGCCAGCAGCTTGGCCCGGCAGGAAGGGGGACTGTTTTTT; cdr3_aa: CASSLARQEGGLFF; d_call: .; j_call: TRBJ1-4; v_call: TRBV5-1; clone_size: .
cdr3_nt: TGCGCCAGCAGCCCAGGGCCAAGCCCCTACGAGCAGTACTTC; cdr3_aa: CASSPGPSPYEQYF; d_call: .; j_call: TRBJ2-7; v_call: TRBV5-1; clone_size: .
cdr3_nt: TGTGCCAGCAGCGCAGGACTAGGGGCGAGAGAGCAGTACTTC; cdr3_aa: CASSAGLGAREQYF; d_call: TRBD2; j_call: TRBJ2-7; v_call: TRBV9; clone_size: .
cdr3_nt: TGTGCCAGCAGTTTAGGTGGGACTAGCGGATATAATGAGCAGTTCTTC; cdr3_aa: CASSLGGTSGYNEQFF; d_call: TRBD2; j_call: TRBJ2-1; v_call: TRBV28; clone_size: .
cdr3_nt: TGTGCCAGCAGCTTGACAGGGAGCAATCAGCCCCAGCATTTT; cdr3_aa: CASSLTGSNQPQHF; d_call: TRBD1; j_call: TRBJ1-5; v_call: TRBV7-3; clone_size: .
cdr3_nt: TGTGCCAGCAGCTCGGGACAGGGAGTAGACACTGAAGCTTTCTTT; cdr3_aa: CASSSGQGVDTEAFF; d_call: TRBD1; j_call: TRBJ1-1; v_call: TRBV11-1; clone_size: .
cdr3_nt: TGTGCCAGCAGCTTAGTAGGGACAGGAGAGAACACTGAAGCTTTCTTT; cdr3_aa: CASSLVGTGENTEAFF; d_call: TRBD1; j_call: TRBJ1-1; v_call: TRBV7-2; clone_size: .
cdr3_nt: TGTGCCAGCAGCTTCGGACTAGCGGGAAAAGGCGATACGCAGTATTTT; cdr3_aa: CASSFGLAGKGDTQYF; d_call: TRBD2; j_call: TRBJ2-3; v_call: TRBV7-2; clone_size: once
cdr3_nt: TGCGCCAGCAGCGGTGGGGAGCCTTACCAAGAGACCCAGTACTTC; cdr3_aa: CASSGGEPYQETQYF; d_call: .; j_call: TRBJ2-5; v_call: TRBV5-1; clone_size: .
cdr3_nt: TGTGCCAGCAGCGTGGGGGACAGGGGCTACGAGCAGTACTTC; cdr3_aa: CASSVGDRGYEQYF; d_call: TRBD1; j_call: TRBJ2-7; v_call: TRBV9; clone_size: .
cdr3_nt: TGTGCCAGCAGCTTATCCCTGCGGACTAGCGGGCCCCGCAACACCGGGGAGCTGTTTTTT; cdr3_aa: CASSLSLRTSGPRNTGELFF; d_call: TRBD2; j_call: TRBJ2-2; v_call: TRBV7-6; clone_size: .
cdr3_nt: TGTGCCAGCAGCATTAGCGGGAGGTCTTACAATGAGCAGTTCTTC; cdr3_aa: CASSISGRSYNEQFF; d_call: TRBD2; j_call: TRBJ2-1; v_call: TRBV7-2; clone_size: .